This T cell receptor beta chain was identified in a study of beta chain features in type 1 diabetes. The authors reverse transcribed all of the isolated RNA, so sequencing captured expressed TCRB transcripts. Libraries were prepared by immunoSEQ multiplex PCR; TCRdb keeps only in-frame clonotypes and omits some of them. The sample has about 240,000 clones, 25% to 30% seen once. Sorting of CD4+ naive, central memory, regulatory and stem cell-like memory cells was performed via CD45RO/CCR7/CD25/CD127/CD95/CD27. CDR3 length equals 15 residues. Germline V CDR1 and CDR2: SGHTS, YDEGEE. V was shortened by 0 bases and J by 6 bases, with 13 bases between the two germline ends.

Sequencing was done on a sample of central memory CD4+ T cells from blood. The gene calls are TRBV5-8 and TRBJ2-1, with unresolved D. This TCR came from a man aged 30 to 45 in good health. This CDR3 is CASSLAGTRSNEQFF. CDR3 DNA: TGTGCCAGCAGCTTGGCAGGCACCAGGAGCAATGAGCAGTTCTTC.